This T cell receptor beta chain was captured by sequencing in a study of blood T cell repertoires in COVID-19. Turning to the study itself: Specimens from acute and convalescent COVID-19 originated in the United States, Italy and Spain. The analysed material was cDNA or gDNA that came from T cells, B-cell-depleted T cells, or PBMCs.

Clinical histories supplied by participants themselves formed the basis of cohort assignment. In the original workflow: For nucleated cells, counts were estimated from reference gene primer amplification. Libraries were prepared by immunoSEQ multiplex PCR; TCRdb keeps only in-frame clonotypes and omits some of them. That table is the source of V, J and clone size, and D and trimming were worked out from the DNA. The repertoire has some 270,000 clones, roughly 85% of them found once; the top ten carry approximately 8.6%. V trimming: 6 bases; J trimming: 5 bases; junction bases outside the gene matches: 6. Germline V gene lookup returns CDR1 KGHSY and CDR2 FQNENV. This CDR3 spans 14 amino acids.

This chain joins TRBV16 and TRBJ1-2; 10 bases line up with TRBD1. The sample consisted of PBMCs or T cells enriched from blood (not recorded which). The receptor was derived from a woman in her fifties or sixties with acute COVID-19. The CDR3 nucleotides are TGTGCCAGCAGGACAGGGGGCAAAGGGTATGGCTACACCTTC. This translates into CASRTGGKGYGYTF.